Shown below are 10 T cell receptor beta chains from a single sample sequenced in a study of vaccination and CD4 T cells after COVID-19. Treatment: approximately nine-day PBMC culture with coronavirus spike peptide pools or control peptides (ViraFEST assay). With the Oncomine TCR Beta short-read assay, DNA from cultured CD4+ T cells was sequenced. TCRdb recomputed calls from the PCR reads with MiXCR, one row per CDR3 protein. The sample lists about 19,000 distinct CDR3 sequences; about 60% were seen once. Antigens of these TCRs are unknown. Material: CD4+ T cells from blood, cultured in vitro, obtained after SARS-CoV-2 vaccination. The receptors were sampled from a human donor who had recovered from COVID-19.

The CDR3 DNA sequence: TGTGCCAGCAGCTTAGAAGGGGATGAAGCTTTCTTT. It specifies CASSLEGDEAFF. This chain uses TRBV7-9 with TRBJ1-1; D may be TRBD1 (5 bases). The CDR3 sequence is 12 residues long. V was pared by 1 base and J by 7 bases, with 7 bases between. The germline V gene has CDR1 SEHNR and CDR2 FQNEAQ (reference sequence).

This chain links TRBV6-1 with TRBJ2-2, with 8 positions matching TRBD1. Trimming at V came to 5 bases and at J to 4 bases, leaving 9 bases not matched to a gene. The CDR3 is 16 amino acids. Germline CDR1 MNHNS, CDR2 SASEGT. The CDR3: CASSPPGQGSTGELFF. DNA of the CDR3: TGTGCCAGCAGTCCACCCGGACAGGGTTCCACCGGGGAGCTGTTTTTT.

V and J are TRBV20-1 and TRBJ2-7, with D perhaps TRBD1 (5 bases). Trimming pared 2 bases from V and 0 bases from J, leaving 8 bases between. CDR3 size: 13 residues. The germline V gene encodes CDR1 DFQATT and CDR2 SNEGSKA (reference sequence). CDR3 sequence reads: CSARFDSSYEQYF. DNA for the CDR3: TGCAGTGCTAGATTCGACAGCTCCTACGAGCAGTACTTC.

The V and J genes are TRBV6-2 or TRBV6-3 and TRBJ1-5; 7 bases fit TRBD1. The ends lost 11 bases at V and 2 bases at J; junction bases unmatched: 6. CDR3 length equals 13 residues. Germline V CDR1 and CDR2: MNHEY, SVGEGT. The CDR3 region has the DNA TGTGCCGGATCCCAGGGGGGCAATCAGCCCCAGCATTTT. Translating gives CAGSQGGNQPQHF.

This clonotype was observed a handful of times. The V and J genes are TRBV20-1 and TRBJ1-5, with 8 bases identical to TRBD1. Germline V lookup: CDR1 DFQATT, CDR2 SNEGSKA (reference sequence). V was pared by 5 bases and J by 0 bases, with 12 bases of the junction left unmatched. The CDR3 loop spans 17 amino acids. The CDR3 nucleotides read TGCAGTGCTGGCGCCGGGACAGGCGCCGCTAGCAATCAGCCCCAGCATTTT. Translated, it gives CSAGAGTGAASNQPQHF.

V and J are TRBV2 and TRBJ1-1, with D unresolved. The CDR3 sequence is 11 residues long. Germline CDR1 and CDR2: SNHLY and FYNNEI. V was cut by 8 bases and J by 1 base, with 5 bases left in between. CDR3 residues: CASHRNTEAFF. The CDR3 region has the DNA TGTGCCAGCCACCGGAACACTGAAGCTTTCTTT.

The V gene is TRBV27, the J gene TRBJ2-1; 8 bases fit TRBD2. Trimming removed 4 bases from V and 0 bases from J; junction bases left unmatched: 8. Germline CDR1 and CDR2: MNHEY and SMNVEV (reference sequence). The CDR3 spans 17 residues. CDR3 DNA: TGTGCCAGCAGTTCATCCCCGACTAGCGTCTCCTACAATGAGCAGTTCTTC. The encoded protein is CASSSSPTSVSYNEQFF.

The V gene is TRBV4-1, the J gene TRBJ1-2; D remains ambiguous. In germline, CDR1 is MGHRA, CDR2 YSYEKL. This CDR3 is 18 amino acids long. Deletions cut 1 base from V and 5 bases from J, with 23 bases between. For the CDR3, the DNA is TGCGCCAGCAGCCAAGTTATTGGATTGACGGGCGTAAGTTATGGCTACACCTTC. This gives the protein CASSQVIGLTGVSYGYTF.

The chain carries TRBV18 and TRBJ1-2, with 10 bases fitting TRBD1. Germline lookup yields CDR1 KGHSH and CDR2 LQKENI. This CDR3 region has 17 residues. The ends lost 1 base at V and 1 base at J; junction bases unmatched: 6. The CDR3 DNA reads as TGTGCCAGCTCACCACAGGGACAGGGGCTCATTAACTATGGCTACACCTTC. This translates into CASSPQGQGLINYGYTF.

The V gene is TRBV4-1, the J gene TRBJ1-5; D is unresolved. CDR1 is MGHRA and CDR2 is YSYEKL in the germline V gene. CDR3 length equals 17 residues. V shed 0 bases and J shed 0 bases, with 12 bases lying between them. The CDR3 here is CASSQDSQSYSNQPQHF. In DNA, the CDR3 is TGCGCCAGCAGCCAAGACTCTCAGTCATATAGCAATCAGCCCCAGCATTTT.